These T cell receptor beta chains were read from a single sample in a study of T-cell memory formation after mild COVID-19. Via MiXCR, TCRdb re-called the 5' RACE reads, giving one row per CDR3 protein. The sample has a few hundred thousand distinct CDR3 sequences, roughly 20% seen once. The sample comprised PBMCs or a T cell subset sorted from them (not recorded which). These receptors all stem from an adult woman who had mild COVID-19 (a few samples of this study predate the infection). Cell type and time point are not known. Both conserved end residues are part of each CDR3. D genes are given only for firm matches. The size of a clone is reported for some rows only, either as once, few or many, or as a class for expanded clones.

V gene	clone size	J gene	D gene	CDR3 protein	CDR3 DNA
TRBV30	NA	TRBJ1-5	TRBD1	CAWSRDRVYQPQHF	TGTGCCTGGAGTCGGGACAGGGTATATCAGCCCCAGCATTTT
TRBV5-4	once	TRBJ2-2	NA	CASRTRQSNTGELFF	TGTGCCAGCAGGACAAGACAGTCGAACACCGGGGAGCTGTTTTTT
TRBV19	few	TRBJ2-5	NA	CASSRPGGSEETQYF	TGTGCCAGTAGTCGGCCCGGGGGATCGGAGGAGACCCAGTACTTC
TRBV3-1	few	TRBJ2-4	NA	CASSQVGKNIQYF	TGTGCCAGCAGCCAAGTGGGGAAAAACATTCAGTACTTC
TRBV6-2/TRBV6-3	few	TRBJ2-1	NA	CASNSLSSYNEQFF	TGTGCCAGCAACTCTTTAAGCTCCTACAATGAGCAGTTCTTC
TRBV12-3/TRBV12-4	once	TRBJ1-1	NA	CASSFRAGNTEAFF	TGTGCCAGCAGTTTTCGCGCAGGGAACACTGAAGCTTTCTTT
TRBV29-1	few	TRBJ1-2	NA	CRTGGGDDYGYTF	TGCAGAACCGGTGGGGGGGACGACTATGGCTACACCTTC
TRBV7-9	NA	TRBJ1-1	TRBD1	CASSSQGSRTEAFF	TGTGCCAGCAGCTCACAGGGGAGTCGAACTGAAGCTTTCTTT
TRBV6-5	NA	TRBJ2-7	TRBD2	CASSYGGERPWEQYF	TGTGCCAGCAGTTACGGGGGGGAGAGACCCTGGGAGCAGTACTTC
TRBV7-9	few	TRBJ1-5	NA	CASSLSEGQPQHF	TGTGCCAGCAGCCTTAGCGAGGGTCAGCCCCAGCATTTT
TRBV20-1	many	TRBJ1-4	NA	CSARLGPLVSNEKLFF	TGCAGTGCGCGATTGGGGCCGCTTGTGTCTAATGAAAAACTGTTTTTT
TRBV29-1	NA	TRBJ2-1	TRBD1	CSAPPGQGTYNEQFF	TGCAGCGCCCCGCCGGGACAGGGGACCTACAATGAGCAGTTCTTC
TRBV13	NA	TRBJ2-7	NA	CASSIGTHYEQYF	TGTGCCAGCAGCATCGGGACCCACTACGAGCAGTACTTC
TRBV7-2	many	TRBJ1-2	NA	CASSPRSHRSPLWGKTLGYTF	TGTGCCAGCAGCCCGAGATCCCACAGAAGCCCTTTGTGGGGGAAGACGTTAGGCTACACCTTC
TRBV6-5	NA	TRBJ1-2	NA	CASSPRGEVYGYTF	TGTGCCAGCAGTCCGCGGGGGGAAGTCTATGGCTACACCTTC
TRBV5-1	NA	TRBJ1-1	NA	CASSPNAGLKNTEAFF	TGCGCCAGCAGCCCCAACGCGGGACTTAAGAACACTGAAGCTTTCTTT
TRBV4-1	few	TRBJ1-5	NA	CASSQTGTNQPQHF	TGCGCCAGCAGCCAAACAGGGACGAATCAGCCCCAGCATTTT
TRBV13	NA	TRBJ2-7	NA	CASSLIGTHYEQYF	TGTGCCAGCAGCCTAATAGGGACTCACTACGAGCAGTACTTC
TRBV29-1	NA	TRBJ1-1	TRBD1	CSVQNGQGNTEAFF	TGCAGCGTTCAAAACGGACAGGGGAACACTGAAGCTTTCTTT
TRBV28	NA	TRBJ1-1	NA	CAINSGVRTEAFF	TGTGCCATTAACTCAGGGGTTAGGACTGAAGCTTTCTTT
TRBV18	many	TRBJ2-5	NA	CASSPTRQETQYF	TGTGCCAGCTCACCAACAAGGCAAGAGACCCAGTACTTC
TRBV12-3/TRBV12-4	NA	TRBJ2-5	TRBD1	CASSPTGQGETQYF	TGTGCCAGCAGCCCTACCGGACAGGGAGAGACCCAGTACTTC
TRBV5-1	NA	TRBJ2-3	TRBD2	CASSPEDASGPLDTQYF	TGCGCCAGCAGCCCCGAAGATGCTAGCGGCCCGTTGGATACGCAGTATTTT
TRBV6-2/TRBV6-3	NA	TRBJ2-7	TRBD2	CASSLTSGYYEQYF	TGTGCCAGCAGCCTGACTAGCGGATACTACGAGCAGTACTTC
TRBV3-1	few	TRBJ1-6	NA	CASSQVRYNSPLHF	TGTGCCAGCAGCCAAGTGAGGTATAATTCACCCCTCCACTTT
TRBV6-2/TRBV6-3	NA	TRBJ1-1	NA	CASSYRTRNTEAFF	TGTGCCAGCAGTTACCGGACACGGAACACTGAAGCTTTCTTT
TRBV4-2	few	TRBJ2-6	TRBD2	CASSQDGEGSGANVLTF	TGTGCCAGCAGCCAAGATGGGGAGGGCTCTGGGGCCAACGTCCTGACTTTC
TRBV12-3/TRBV12-4	few	TRBJ2-1	TRBD1	CASSSRGREFF	TGTGCCAGCAGTTCCAGGGGGCGCGAATTCTTC
TRBV5-6	few	TRBJ2-1	NA	CASSLKGEQFF	TGTGCCAGCAGCTTGAAGGGTGAGCAGTTCTTC
TRBV6-2/TRBV6-3	NA	TRBJ1-1	NA	CASSLTRGSTEAFF	TGTGCCAGCAGCCTCACCAGGGGTAGCACTGAAGCTTTCTTT
TRBV30	NA	TRBJ2-4	TRBD2	CAWAYRSGLGDIQYF	TGTGCCTGGGCTTATCGATCGGGACTAGGCGACATTCAGTACTTC
TRBV5-4	NA	TRBJ1-2	NA	CASSLAFGGYVGYTF	TGTGCCAGCAGCCTCGCTTTTGGAGGGTATGTGGGCTACACCTTC
TRBV20-1	few	TRBJ1-1	TRBD1	CSARDSGQGARSSTEAFF	TGCAGTGCTAGAGATTCCGGACAGGGGGCGAGGTCAAGCACTGAAGCTTTCTTT
TRBV7-9	few	TRBJ2-3	TRBD1	CASSLTSTRDRGSTDTQYF	TGTGCCAGCAGCCTAACCTCTACACGGGACAGGGGGTCCACAGATACGCAGTATTTT
TRBV5-1	few	TRBJ1-1	NA	CASSLGQLMNTEAFF	TGCGCCAGCAGCTTGGGACAGTTGATGAACACTGAAGCTTTCTTT
TRBV18	NA	TRBJ2-1	TRBD2	CASSPASGRALYNEQFF	TGTGCCAGCTCACCGGCGAGCGGGAGGGCCTTATACAATGAGCAGTTCTTC
TRBV4-2	once	TRBJ2-1	TRBD1	CASSHQDRAFKNEQFF	TGTGCCAGCAGCCATCAGGACAGGGCGTTTAAAAATGAGCAGTTCTTC
TRBV20-1	NA	TRBJ2-1	TRBD1	CSALQDRGTYNEQFF	TGCAGTGCTCTTCAAGACAGGGGCACCTACAATGAGCAGTTCTTC
TRBV5-1	NA	TRBJ2-1	NA	CASSLGGTPTYNEQFF	TGCGCCAGCAGCTTGGGTGGGACACCCACATACAATGAGCAGTTCTTC
TRBV7-6	few	TRBJ1-2	NA	CASSLGSQGNYGYTF	TGTGCCAGCAGCTTAGGGTCCCAGGGGAACTATGGCTACACCTTC
TRBV2	few	TRBJ2-7	TRBD1	CASSLGTALSYEQYF	TGTGCCAGCAGCTTAGGGACAGCCCTCTCCTACGAGCAGTACTTC
TRBV7-2	NA	TRBJ2-1	NA	CASSLAQVGQGSNEQFF	TGTGCCAGCAGCTTAGCGCAAGTTGGTCAGGGAAGCAATGAGCAGTTCTTC